These T cell receptor beta chains were read from a single sample in a study of blood T cell repertoires in COVID-19. Clones were sequenced by immunoSEQ multiplex PCR, and TCRdb holds only the in-frame ones, with some missing. Counted here are around 300,000 clones, 70% to 90% occurring once; the ten biggest clones make up less than 3%. The sequencing sample was made of peripheral blood. Source of these receptors: a woman aged 25 to 45 with active or convalescent COVID-19. CDR3s include the opening cysteine and the closing phenylalanine or tryptophan. Expanded clones get a size class; other rows say once, few or many, or leave the size out.

clone size	CDR3 length	V gene	CDR3 protein
-	15	TRBV2	CASGRVGQGTDTQYF
-	13	TRBV10-1	CASSTGIGETQYF
-	11	TRBV11-2	CASSQSDTQYF
-	14	TRBV5-1	CASAGLAGAETQYF
once	16	TRBV4-1	CASSQERLATYNEQFF
-	15	TRBV6-5	CASSYGTSPYNEQFF
-	13	TRBV19	CASSIPGLYGYTF
-	13	TRBV5-6	CASSLGPNTEAFF
-	14	TRBV10-3	CAIRGGAGTDTQYF
once	11	TRBV29-1	CSTRTGSEAFF
-	15	TRBV28	CASSPPGQANTEAFF
-	15	TRBV28	CASSSPGGISYGYTF
-	15	TRBV9	CASSVGDRPNYEQYF
-	13	TRBV19	CASSTGITDTQYF
-	12	TRBV10-1	CASSDLDSPLHF
-	14	TRBV4-3	CASSQAVGEGTIYF
-	16	TRBV28	CASSLLSGTGLYGYTF
-	16	TRBV5-5	CASSRQPDISNQPQHF
-	13	TRBV5-6	CASSLDRVQTQYF